Included here is one TCR beta chain sequence, with context. Antigen specificity is unknown. The repertoire was sequenced with immunoSEQ multiplex PCR; TCRdb's copy has only in-frame clones and lacks some. Among about 120,000 clones listed, about 89% were seen once. The sample is drawn from a study of T cell responses to AZD1222 COVID-19 vaccine. General study points: After the peak T cell response, and only then, were repertoires sampled. As reported, nearly half of all spike-specific TCRs target variant regions that are unmutated. Only a handful of people who got AZD1222 tested seropositive at baseline. Elevations in Spike-specific TCR breadth and depth followed administration of two AZD1222 doses.

V was trimmed by 1 base and J by 6 bases, leaving 13 bases between them. CDR1 SGHVS and CDR2 FQNEAQ come from the germline V gene. This CDR3 is built from 15 residues. This receptor was obtained from an adult who received the AZD1222 COVID-19 vaccine. V gene TRBV7-8 combines with J gene TRBJ1-5; a weak D match, TRBD1 (5 bases). The sequencing used peripheral blood, collected 28 days after the second AZD1222 dose. CDR3 in DNA: TGTGCCAGCAGCTTAGGCTGGCAGGGAGTTCAGCCCCAGCATTTT. Protein: CASSLGWQGVQPQHF.